This TCR beta chain derives from a study of blood T cell repertoires in COVID-19. Germline CDR1 and CDR2: SGHAT and FQNNGV. This CDR3 has 13 amino acids. Trimming left V 7 bases short and J 4 bases short, with 13 bases between. The data were produced by immunoSEQ multiplex PCR, yet TCRdb's version contains in-frame clones alone and is incomplete. The data contain over 130,000 clones, over 60% of them singletons. Sequences were obtained from peripheral blood. The TCR originated in a woman in her forties or fifties with active or convalescent COVID-19. The chain recombines TRBV11-2 with TRBJ1-2; no clear D gene. CDR3 protein: CASTLSTLYGYTF. DNA for the CDR3: TGTGCCAGCACCCTTAGCACCCTCTATGGCTACACCTTC. The whole variable domain, filled in from reference TRBV11-2 and TRBJ1-2, reads EAGVAQSPRYKIIEKRQSVAFWCNPISGHATLYWYQQILGQGPKLLIQFQNNGVVDDSQLPKDRFSAERLKGVDSTLKIQPAKLEDSAVYLCASTLSTLYGYTFGSGTRLTVV.